These 24 T cell receptor beta chains were sequenced from one sample in a study of cytomegalovirus exposure and HLA in healthy donors. It was with 60 Vbeta and 13 Jbeta primers that the PCR ran. Clones were sequenced by immunoSEQ multiplex PCR, and TCRdb holds only the in-frame ones, with some missing. Seen here are under 200,000 clones, 84% observed once, and the top ten hold around 0.37%. Sequenced: PBMCs. The origin of the receptors is a boy aged 2-9 years in good health and CMV-seronegative.

The CDR3 loop reads CASSRTSGREQYF. DNA of the CDR3: TGTGCCAGCAGTCGGACTAGCGGGCGCGAGCAGTACTTC. The gene calls are TRBV6-5 and TRBJ2-5; 11 positions agree with TRBD2. The end of the DNA is better explained by TRBJ2-7, so the J call may be wrong. CDR1 MNHEY and CDR2 SVGAGI come from the germline V gene. The CDR3 has 13 residues.

As DNA, the CDR3 is TGTGCCAGCAGCCAAGTTATCGGGACAGGACTCAAAACGCCCTACGAGCAGTACTTC. Its protein product is CASSQVIGTGLKTPYEQYF. This chain uses TRBV14 with TRBJ2-7, with 8 nucleotides matching TRBD1. The CDR3 sequence is 19 residues long. Germline CDR1 SGHDN, CDR2 FVKESK. V lost 1 base, J lost 2 bases, and 16 bases stayed unmatched. The full variable domain, in which reference TRBV14 and TRBJ2-7 provide the parts outside the CDR3, is EAGVTQFPSHSVIEKGQTVTLRCDPISGHDNLYWYRRVMGKEIKFLLHFVKESKQDESGMPNNRFLAERTGGTYSTLKVQPAELEDSGVYFCASSQVIGTGLKTPYEQYFGPGTRLTVT.

This clone was recorded once. The chain couples TRBV7-8 to TRBJ1-5; possible D gene TRBD1, 6 bases. CDR3 length: 20 residues. The V end was cut by 1 base, the J end by 0 bases, with 22 bases between. CDR1 is SGHVS and CDR2 is FQNEAQ in the germline V gene. The chain's CDR3 is CASSLVGQGLSLYSNQPQHF. CDR3 sequence (DNA): TGTGCCAGCAGCTTAGTCGGGCAGGGGCTATCACTTTATAGCAATCAGCCCCAGCATTTT.

V and J are TRBV9 and TRBJ2-1; D unclear. The CDR3 is 15 amino acids. The V gene's germline CDR1 is SGDLS and CDR2 YYNGEE. V gave up 0 bases and J gave up 5 bases, with 12 bases separating them. CDR3 amino acids: CASSVATIPDNEQFF. The DNA for the CDR3 is TGTGCCAGCAGCGTAGCTACGATTCCGGACAATGAGCAGTTCTTC. The variable domain in full, with the rest retrieved from reference TRBV9 and TRBJ2-1, is DSGVTQTPKHLITATGQRVTLRCSPRSGDLSVYWYQQSLDQGLQFLIQYYNGEERAKGNILERFSAQQFPDLHSELNLSSLELGDSALYFCASSVATIPDNEQFFGPGTRLTVL.

The CDR3 protein is CASSLVLAGSGSYNEQFF. Here the CDR3 DNA reads TGTGCCAGCAGCTTGGTACTAGCGGGGTCTGGTTCCTACAATGAGCAGTTCTTC. The V and J genes are TRBV5-6 and TRBJ2-1; TRBD2 matches at 10 bases. Germline assignment: CDR1 SGHDT and CDR2 YYEEEE. This CDR3 comprises 18 residues. V shed 0 bases, J shed 1 base, and the junction held 7 bases outside the gene matches.

J is TRBJ1-2 and V is TRBV25-1, with D perhaps matching TRBD1 (6 bases). CDR3 size: 14 residues. Trimming left V 3 bases short and J 3 bases short, with 11 bases between. Germline V gives CDR1 MGHDK, CDR2 SYGVNS. The CDR3 region has the DNA TGTGCCAGCAGTGAGCCAGGGGCGTACTATGGCTACACCTTC. This codes for CASSEPGAYYGYTF.

The J gene is TRBJ2-3, the V gene TRBV2, with 14 positions matching TRBD2. Trimming took 4 bases from V and 8 from J; bases not matched to a gene: 5. The CDR3 is 15 residues long. The germline gives CDR1 SNHLY, CDR2 FYNNEI. The CDR3 here is CASSGTSGRWGTQYF. The CDR3 bases are TGTGCCAGCAGTGGGACTAGCGGGAGGTGGGGTACGCAGTATTTT.

This chain links TRBV15 with TRBJ2-7; TRBD1 matches at 9 bases. The V gene end was trimmed by 5 bases and the J gene end by 4 bases; junction bases not matched to a gene: 9. CDR1 is LNHNV, CDR2 YYDKDF, per germline (reference sequence). This CDR3 comprises 15 residues. CDR3 sequence: CATSGPWTGDYEQYF. The CDR3 region has the DNA TGTGCCACCAGCGGACCTTGGACAGGGGATTACGAGCAGTACTTC.

The genes are TRBV11-2 and TRBJ2-1; perhaps TRBD1 as D (5 bases). Trimming took 4 bases from V and 5 from J, leaving 9 bases between them. The CDR3 runs 13 residues. CDR1 is SGHAT, CDR2 FQNNGV, per germline. The CDR3 region has the DNA TGTGCCAGCAGCTCGACAGTAGACAATGAGCAGTTCTTC. Translation gives CASSSTVDNEQFF.

The CDR3 region is CASSLGGAGGYTF. The CDR3 coding sequence is TGTGCCAGCAGTCTAGGGGGCGCGGGTGGCTACACCTTC. This sequence joins TRBV27 and TRBJ1-2, with 7 nucleotides matching TRBD1. V dropped 5 bases and J dropped 7; count of bases not matched to a gene: 7. Germline V lookup: CDR1 MNHEY, CDR2 SMNVEV (reference sequence). The CDR3 has 13 amino acids.

This clone was detected only a few times. The sample has other DNA sequences that encode this CDR3 too. This rearrangement joins TRBV7-9 to TRBJ1-1; unclear D gene. With 3 bases removed from V and 3 bases from J, the gap between germline ends came to 8 bases. Germline CDR1 is SEHNR and CDR2 is FQNEAQ (reference sequence). CDR3 length: 13 amino acids. CDR3 coding DNA: TGTGCCAGCAGCTTGGAGGGTGACACTGAAGCTTTCTTT. This translates into CASSLEGDTEAFF.

The J gene is TRBJ2-5, the V gene TRBV25-1; tentative D call: TRBD2 (6 bases). CDR1 is MGHDK and CDR2 is SYGVNS in the germline V gene. The CDR3 spans 14 residues. V dropped 4 bases and J dropped 5 bases, with 14 bases sitting between them. The CDR3 nucleotides read TGTGCCAGCAGTGTTTCCTCGGGGAGGGAGACCCAGTACTTC. Its protein product is CASSVSSGRETQYF.

The chain couples TRBV6-5 to TRBJ1-5; 7 bases fit TRBD1. The V gene end was trimmed by 5 bases and the J gene end by 6 bases; junction bases not matched to a gene: 7. From germline, CDR1 is MNHEY and CDR2 SVGAGI. The CDR3 loop spans 14 amino acids. In DNA form, the CDR3 reads TGTGCCAGCAGTACCGACAGGGAGATTCAGCCCCAGCATTTT. Protein: CASSTDREIQPQHF.

The V and J genes are TRBV5-6 and TRBJ1-2, with 9 nucleotides matching TRBD1. Germline loops: CDR1 SGHDT, CDR2 YYEEEE. The CDR3 totals 15 residues. V was clipped by 1 base and J by 7 bases; unmatched bases: 8. The DNA of the CDR3 is TGTGCCAGCAGCTTGCAACAGGGGGCGTCGAGTGGCTACACCTTC. As protein: CASSLQQGASSGYTF. Using reference TRBV5-6 and TRBJ1-2 for the parts outside the CDR3, the full variable domain is DAGVTQSPTHLIKTRGQQVTLRCSPKSGHDTVSWYQQALGQGPQFIFQYYEEEERQRGNFPDRFSGHQFPNYSSELNVNALLLGDSALYLCASSLQQGASSGYTFGSGTRLTVV.

This chain joins TRBV25-1 and TRBJ1-5, with TRBD1 matching 7 bases. Looked up from germline, CDR1 is MGHDK and CDR2 is SYGVNS. J was trimmed by 4 bases and V by 5 bases; bases with no gene match: 2. The CDR3 sequence is 13 residues long. The CDR3 here is CASSQQGNQPQHF. The CDR3 region has the DNA TGTGCCAGCAGTCAACAGGGGAATCAGCCCCAGCATTTT.

As regards this clone: Other nucleotide sequences from this sample produce the same CDR3. This sequence joins TRBV5-4 and TRBJ2-2; 15 bases line up with TRBD2. J was trimmed by 5 bases and V by 4 bases; bases with no gene match: 3. In germline, CDR1 is SGHNT, CDR2 YYREEE (reference sequence). The CDR3 sequence is 16 residues long. The CDR3 spells CASSSGLAGGTGELFF. CDR3 nucleotides: TGTGCCAGCAGCAGTGGACTAGCGGGGGGGACCGGGGAGCTGTTTTTT.

The chain has TRBV7-6 and TRBJ2-7, with 8 bases identical to TRBD1. Unmatched junction bases numbered 1, after V lost 1 base and J lost 5 bases. This CDR3 has 13 residues. Germline CDR1 SGHVS, CDR2 FNYEAQ. CDR3 region: CASSLGQGNEQYF. DNA of the CDR3: TGTGCCAGCAGCTTAGGACAGGGGAACGAGCAGTACTTC. The full variable domain, its missing parts supplied by reference TRBV7-6 and TRBJ2-7, is GAGVSQSPRYKVTKRGQDVALRCDPISGHVSLYWYRQALGQGPEFLTYFNYEAQQDKSGLPNDRFSAERPEGSISTLTIQRTEQRDSAMYRCASSLGQGNEQYFGPGTRLTVT.

The rearrangement links TRBV5-3 to TRBJ2-7; D gene ambiguous. TRBV5-3 falls under the ORF class, with uncertain function. With 4 bases removed from V and 5 bases from J, the gap between germline ends came to 13 bases. This CDR3 is built from 13 residues. The CDR3 DNA follows: TGTGCCAGAAGCCCCCCTCGGGTCCACGAGCAGTACTTC. Translated, it gives CARSPPRVHEQYF.

The rearrangement links TRBV11-2 to TRBJ2-7; TRBD2 matches at 10 bases. The CDR3 covers 15 residues. From germline, CDR1 is SGHAT and CDR2 FQNNGV. V lost 1 base, J lost 2 bases, and 2 bases stayed unmatched. CDR3 region: CASSLGLAGAYEQYF. The CDR3 region has the DNA TGTGCCAGCAGCTTAGGCCTAGCGGGGGCCTACGAGCAGTACTTC.

The chain couples TRBV14 to TRBJ1-1, with TRBD1 as a possible D gene (5 bases). Germline CDR1 and CDR2: SGHDN and FVKESK. Trimming took off 4 bases at V and 5 bases at J, with 14 bases between the two ends. CDR3 size: 14 residues. CDR3 nucleotide sequence: TGTGCCAGCAGCCCCCTGGGGGGAAGGACTGAAGCTTTCTTT. It is translated as CASSPLGGRTEAFF. Using reference TRBV14 and TRBJ1-1 for the parts outside the CDR3, the full variable domain is EAGVTQFPSHSVIEKGQTVTLRCDPISGHDNLYWYRRVMGKEIKFLLHFVKESKQDESGMPNNRFLAERTGGTYSTLKVQPAELEDSGVYFCASSPLGGRTEAFFGQGTRLTVV.

The chain employs TRBV2 and TRBJ2-7; no reliable D call. The V and J ends lost 5 bases and 2 bases respectively, with 10 bases between them. The CDR3 runs 13 residues. Germline values: CDR1 SNHLY, CDR2 FYNNEI. The CDR3 is CASSLTRTYEQYF. Written as DNA, the CDR3 is TGTGCCAGCAGTTTGACTCGTACCTACGAGCAGTACTTC. The entire variable domain, with the rest obtained from reference TRBV2 and TRBJ2-7, is as follows: EPEVTQTPSHQVTQMGQEVILRCVPISNHLYFYWYRQILGQKVEFLVSFYNNEISEKSEIFDDQFSVERPDGSNFTLKIRSTKLEDSAMYFCASSLTRTYEQYFGPGTRLTVT.

Only one count was recorded for this clone. The chain links TRBV6-6 to TRBJ2-5, with a possible D match to TRBD1 (6 bases). The better agreement between TRBJ2-7 and the DNA end casts doubt on the J call. This CDR3 region has 15 residues. The germline CDR1 and CDR2 sequences are MNHNY and SVGAGI (reference sequence). The CDR3 coding sequence is TGTGCCAGCACCGGCCCAGGGGACACCGACTACGAGCAGTACTTC. Translation: CASTGPGDTDYEQYF.

This clone was recorded once. The rearrangement joins TRBV10-3 to TRBJ2-7, with 10 bases that match TRBD1. J lost 3 bases, V lost 4 bases, and 3 bases had no gene match. CDR1 is ENHRY, CDR2 SYGVKD, per germline. The CDR3 loop spans 14 amino acids. The CDR3 spells CAISGGQGYYEQYF. The CDR3 bases are TGTGCCATCAGTGGGGGACAGGGGTACTACGAGCAGTACTTC.

V is TRBV7-9 and J is TRBJ2-4; TRBD1 might be the D (6 bases). Germline-derived CDR1 and CDR2 are SEHNR and FQNEAQ (reference sequence). V lost 4 bases and J 9 bases, leaving 19 bases between the germline ends. The CDR3 is 15 amino acids. The CDR3 spells CASSSDSLRGGIQYF. The CDR3 bases are TGTGCCAGCAGCTCGGATAGTTTGCGAGGGGGCATTCAGTACTTC.